These 24 T cell receptor beta chains were all obtained from the same sample, sequenced in a study of blood T cell repertoires in COVID-19. TCRdb keeps only in-frame clones here, not all; method: immunoSEQ multiplex PCR. The profile shows around 140,000 clones, approximately 89% of them singletons. Sequencing was carried out using peripheral blood. The receptors derive from a human donor in a cohort sampled during active COVID-19.

The chain has TRBV20-1 and TRBJ1-1; 7 bases agree with TRBD1. This CDR3 is 16 amino acids long. The trim removed 3 bases at V and 2 bases at J, leaving 12 bases unmatched. Germline V gene data show CDR1 as DFQATT and CDR2 as SNEGSKA (reference sequence). The CDR3 protein is CSASPYSRQGNTEAFF. The CDR3 DNA sequence: TGCAGTGCTAGTCCTTATTCTAGACAGGGAAACACTGAAGCTTTCTTT.

In this sample, this clone turned up once. The chain couples TRBV14 to TRBJ2-7, with a tentative D call TRBD1 (6 bases). V lost 1 base to trimming and J lost 4 bases, with 11 bases between them. CDR3 size: 14 residues. Per germline, CDR1 SGHDN and CDR2 FVKESK. The CDR3 sequence: CASSQVSGVYEQYF. CDR3 nucleotides: TGTGCCAGCAGCCAAGTTTCAGGGGTTTACGAGCAGTACTTC.

This sequence joins TRBV28 and TRBJ2-7, with a possible D match to TRBD1 (6 bases). In germline, CDR1 is MDHEN, CDR2 SYDVKM. The CDR3 totals 13 residues. The ends were cut back, 2 bases at V and 7 bases at J, with 12 bases in the middle. The CDR3 DNA follows: TGTGCCAGCAGTTTAGTGGGGGCCGGGGAGCAGTACTTC. Translation: CASSLVGAGEQYF.

This clone showed up just a few times. The chain recombines TRBV7-6 with TRBJ2-2; 8 nucleotides line up with TRBD1. Germline V CDR1 and CDR2: SGHVS, FNYEAQ. The ends lost 5 bases at V and 4 bases at J; junction bases unmatched: 6. The CDR3 is 15 residues long. CDR3 amino acids: CASSPPTGATGELFF. CDR3 DNA sequence: TGTGCCAGCAGCCCGCCGACAGGGGCCACCGGGGAGCTGTTTTTT.

This clone was seen just once. The rearrangement uses TRBV29-1 and TRBJ2-3; 8 nucleotides align to TRBD2. This CDR3 comprises 14 residues. CDR1 is SQVTM and CDR2 is ANQGSEA in the germline V gene. The trim removed 8 bases at V and 2 bases at J, leaving 9 bases unmatched. The CDR3 coding sequence is TGCAGCTCTGAGGGCGGGGGGTTCACAGATACGCAGTATTTT. This translates into CSSEGGGFTDTQYF.

The CDR3 bases are TGTGCCAGCAGCCCCGTTGGCGGCATAACCTACGAGCAGTACTTC. Translating gives CASSPVGGITYEQYF. The chain carries TRBV6-5 and TRBJ2-7; no reliable D call. V lost 6 bases to trimming and J lost 2 bases, with 17 bases between them. CDR1 is MNHEY and CDR2 is SVGAGI in the germline V gene. There are 15 residues in the CDR3.

The gene calls are TRBV18 and TRBJ1-3; D is possibly TRBD1 (5 bases). V lost 0 bases to trimming and J lost 0 bases, with 9 bases between them. CDR1 is KGHSH and CDR2 is LQKENI in the germline V gene. The CDR3 loop spans 16 amino acids. The CDR3 region is CASSPPSGNSGNTIYF. In nucleotides, the CDR3 is TGTGCCAGCTCACCACCTTCAGGGAACTCTGGAAACACCATATATTTT.

Written as DNA, the CDR3 is TGTGCCAGCAGTGCGACTGTGACAGCACCCAATCAGCCCCAGCATTTT. Amino acids: CASSATVTAPNQPQHF. The rearrangement links TRBV6-1 to TRBJ1-5; tentative D call: TRBD1 (5 bases). Per germline, CDR1 MNHNS and CDR2 SASEGT. CDR3 length: 16 amino acids. V lost 4 bases and J lost 3, with 16 bases in between.

In its sample, this clone was seen once. The V call is TRBV5-6, the J call TRBJ2-7; D unresolved. This CDR3 has 12 residues. CDR1 and CDR2 (germline): SGHDT, YYEEEE. Trimming took 1 base from V and 12 from J, leaving 14 bases between them. DNA for the CDR3: TGTGCCAGCAGCTTGTTGAATTCACGGGTGTACTTC. Encoded protein: CASSLLNSRVYF.

The V and J genes are TRBV10-3 and TRBJ1-2, with D perhaps matching TRBD1 (6 bases). CDR1 and CDR2 from the germline V gene are ENHRY and SYGVKD. V lost 0 bases, J lost 4 bases, and 12 bases lay in between. The CDR3 totals 15 residues. CDR3 nucleotides: TGTGCCATCAGTGAGTCCCAGGGGCTGGGCTATGGCTACACCTTC. Its protein product is CAISESQGLGYGYTF.

The CDR3 is CASSLMGLIQETQYF. The CDR3 DNA is TGTGCCAGCAGCTTGATGGGACTAATACAAGAGACCCAGTACTTC. This rearrangement joins TRBV5-4 to TRBJ2-5; 7 bases fit TRBD2. CDR1 and CDR2 from the germline V gene are SGHNT and YYREEE (reference sequence). The CDR3 covers 15 residues. The V and J ends lost 1 base and 2 bases, in that order; junction bases with no gene match: 5.

The CDR3 is CASSLKTGDGIEQFF. The CDR3 DNA is TGTGCCAGCAGCTTAAAGACAGGGGATGGGATTGAGCAGTTCTTC. The chain recombines TRBV7-2 with TRBJ2-1; 8 bases map to TRBD1. Losses at the gene ends were 2 bases for V and 9 bases for J; bases not matched to a gene: 9. CDR1 is SGHTA, CDR2 FQGNSA, per germline. The CDR3 consists of 15 residues.

In its sample, this clone was seen once. Germline and junction disagree at one end, which may indicate a read error. CDR3 amino acids: CASSNGGYQETQYF. The CDR3 nucleotides read TGTGCTAGCAGCAACGGGGGGTACCAAGAGACCCAGTACTTC. V gene TRBV7-7 combines with J gene TRBJ2-5; 7 nucleotides align to TRBD2. Looked up from germline, CDR1 is SSHAT and CDR2 is FNYEAQ (reference sequence). The CDR3 runs to 14 residues. Supplemented by reference TRBV7-7 and TRBJ2-5, the full variable domain reads GAGVSQSPRYKVTKRGQDVTLRCDPISSHATLYWYQQALGQGPEFLTYFNYEAQPDKSGLPSDRFSAERPEGSISTLTIQRTEQRDSAMYRCASSNGGYQETQYFGPGTRLLVL.

This chain joins TRBV9 and TRBJ2-2; possible D gene TRBD1, 5 bases. V was shortened by 4 bases and J by 6 bases, with 10 bases between the two germline ends. CDR1 is SGDLS and CDR2 is YYNGEE in the germline V gene. The CDR3 runs to 13 residues. This CDR3 reads CASSPFRAGELFF. CDR3 DNA sequence: TGTGCCAGCAGCCCTTTCAGGGCCGGGGAGCTGTTTTTT.

This rearrangement joins TRBV11-2 to TRBJ2-5, with 8 nucleotides matching TRBD1. Losses at the gene ends were 0 bases for V and 4 bases for J; bases not matched to a gene: 7. Per the germline V gene, CDR1 is SGHAT and CDR2 is FQNNGV. CDR3 length: 16 amino acids. In DNA, the CDR3 is TGTGCCAGCAGCTTAGATCGGACAGGGTCAGGAGAGACCCAGTACTTC. It yields the protein CASSLDRTGSGETQYF.

The chain employs TRBV7-8 and TRBJ1-4; the D is unclear. V gave up 5 bases and J gave up 1 base, with 11 bases separating them. Per the germline V gene, CDR1 is SGHVS and CDR2 is FQNEAQ. This CDR3 region has 15 residues. The CDR3: CASSGYSITNEKLFF. The CDR3 DNA is TGTGCCAGCAGCGGCTACAGCATAACTAATGAAAAACTGTTTTTT.

This clone was seen just once. The genes are TRBV11-1 and TRBJ1-1; 7 nucleotides agree with TRBD1. V shed 4 bases and J 6 bases; nucleotides not matched to a gene: 14. From germline, CDR1 is SGHAT and CDR2 FQDESV (reference sequence). This CDR3 region has 16 residues. CDR3 nucleotide sequence: TGTGCCAGCAGCTCTCCGTGGTCAGGGGGGCCATCTGAAGCTTTCTTT. Protein sequence: CASSSPWSGGPSEAFF.

The V call is TRBV7-9, the J call TRBJ1-2; the D gene is possibly TRBD1 (5 bases). V was cut by 0 bases and J by 2 bases, with 10 bases left in between. CDR3 length equals 15 residues. Germline assignment: CDR1 SEHNR and CDR2 FQNEAQ (reference sequence). DNA of the CDR3: TGTGCCAGCAGCTTAGCGCGCGGGACGAACTATGGCTACACCTTC. Its translation is CASSLARGTNYGYTF.

V usage is TRBV7-9 and J usage is TRBJ2-1, with 10 bases identical to TRBD1. V trimming: 5 bases; J trimming: 10 bases; junction bases outside the gene matches: 11. The length of the CDR3 is 15 residues. Germline V lookup: CDR1 SEHNR, CDR2 FQNEAQ (reference sequence). The CDR3 DNA is TGTGCCAGCAGCCCACGGGACAGGGGTTCGAGGGAGCAGTTCTTC. As protein: CASSPRDRGSREQFF. Looking up the rest from reference TRBV7-9 and TRBJ2-1 gives the full variable domain: DTGVSQNPRHKITKRGQNVTFRCDPISEHNRLYWYRQTLGQGPEFLTYFQNEAQLEKSRLLSDRFSAERPKGSFSTLEIQRTEQGDSAMYLCASSPRDRGSREQFFGPGTRLTVL.

The V gene is TRBV19, the J gene TRBJ1-1, with a possible D match to TRBD1 (6 bases). This CDR3 spans 14 amino acids. V dropped 3 bases and J dropped 7 bases, with 15 bases sitting between them. From germline, CDR1 is LNHDA and CDR2 SQIVND (reference sequence). For the CDR3, the DNA is TGTGCCAGTAGTATGAGGGGGACACGAAATGAAGCTTTCTTT. Residues: CASSMRGTRNEAFF.

This clone was counted once. In DNA, the CDR3 is TGCGCCAGCAGCCAAGTTGGGGCGGGGGGGAGCGATTCACCCCTCCACTTT. It specifies CASSQVGAGGSDSPLHF. V and J are TRBV4-3 and TRBJ1-6; a possible D gene is TRBD1 (5 bases). Germline CDR1 and CDR2: LGHNA and YSLEER. This CDR3 has 17 amino acids. Trimming took 1 base from V and 8 from J, leaving 18 bases between them.

The V gene is TRBV21-1, the J gene TRBJ1-2. TRBV21-1 is a recognized pseudogene. The CDR3 has 13 residues. CDR3 DNA sequence: TGTGCCAGCAGCACCGGGGATGGAGATGGCTACACCTTC. Encoded protein: CASSTGDGDGYTF.

This clone was recorded once. The chain employs TRBV5-1 and TRBJ2-3; the match to TRBD1 covers 10 bases. Germline assignment: CDR1 SGHRS and CDR2 YFSETQ. J gave up 4 bases and V 4 bases, and 3 bases lay outside the gene matches. The length of the CDR3 is 14 residues. This CDR3 reads CASSLTGGSDTQYF. CDR3 DNA: TGCGCCAGCAGCCTGACAGGGGGCTCAGATACGCAGTATTTT.

The chain joins TRBV6-4 to TRBJ2-1; D unclear. CDR3 length: 16 amino acids. V lost 2 bases, J lost 8 bases, and 19 bases lay in between. Germline-derived CDR1 and CDR2 are MRHNA and SNTAGT. For the CDR3, the DNA is TGTGCCAGCAGTGACGTCCTAGGAAGAATAAACGATGAGCAGTTCTTC. Translation gives CASSDVLGRINDEQFF.